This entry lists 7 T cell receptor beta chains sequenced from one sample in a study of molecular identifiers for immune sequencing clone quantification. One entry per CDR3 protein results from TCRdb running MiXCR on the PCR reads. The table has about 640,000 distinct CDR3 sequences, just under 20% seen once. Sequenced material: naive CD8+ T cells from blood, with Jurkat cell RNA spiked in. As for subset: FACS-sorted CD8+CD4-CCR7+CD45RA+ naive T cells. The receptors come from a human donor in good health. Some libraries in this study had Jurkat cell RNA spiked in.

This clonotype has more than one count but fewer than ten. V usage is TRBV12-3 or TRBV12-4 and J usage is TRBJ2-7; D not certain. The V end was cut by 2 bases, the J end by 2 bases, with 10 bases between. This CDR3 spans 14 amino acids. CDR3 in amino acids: CASSLTYSPYEQYF. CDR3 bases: TGTGCCAGCAGTTTAACATATAGCCCCTACGAGCAGTACTTC.

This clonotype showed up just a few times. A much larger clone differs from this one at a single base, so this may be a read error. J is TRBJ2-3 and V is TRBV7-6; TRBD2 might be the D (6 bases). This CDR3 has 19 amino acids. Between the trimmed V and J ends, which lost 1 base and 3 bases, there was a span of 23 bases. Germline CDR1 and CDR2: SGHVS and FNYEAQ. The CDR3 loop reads CASSLDRPGTGGETDTQYF. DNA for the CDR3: TGTGCCAGCAGCTTAGACCGTCCGGGGACTGGCGGAGAAACAGATACGCAGTATTTT.

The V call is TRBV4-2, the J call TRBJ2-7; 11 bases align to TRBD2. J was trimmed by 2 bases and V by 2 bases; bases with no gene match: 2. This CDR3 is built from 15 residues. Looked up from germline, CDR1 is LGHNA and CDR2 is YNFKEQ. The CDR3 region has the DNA TGTGCCAGCAGCCAATTTAGCGGGAGGGCCTACGAGCAGTACTTC. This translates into CASSQFSGRAYEQYF.

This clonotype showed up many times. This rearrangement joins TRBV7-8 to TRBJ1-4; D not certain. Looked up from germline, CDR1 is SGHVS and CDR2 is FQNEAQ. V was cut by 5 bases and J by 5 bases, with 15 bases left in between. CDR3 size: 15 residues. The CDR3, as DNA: TGTGCCAGCAGCCCGATATTGGGCACCAATGAAAAACTGTTTTTT. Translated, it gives CASSPILGTNEKLFF.

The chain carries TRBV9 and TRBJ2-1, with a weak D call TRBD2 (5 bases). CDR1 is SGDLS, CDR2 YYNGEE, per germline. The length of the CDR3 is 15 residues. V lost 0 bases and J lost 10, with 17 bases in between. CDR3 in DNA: TGTGCCAGCAGCGTAGATTTCGGAGGCAGCCGCGAGCAGTTCTTC. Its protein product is CASSVDFGGSREQFF.

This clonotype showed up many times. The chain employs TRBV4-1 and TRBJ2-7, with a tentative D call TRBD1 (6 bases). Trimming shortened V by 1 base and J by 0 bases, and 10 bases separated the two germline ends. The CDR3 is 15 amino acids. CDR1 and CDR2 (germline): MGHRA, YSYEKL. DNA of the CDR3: TGCGCCAGCAGCCAAGTGGCAGGGGACTCCTACGAGCAGTACTTC. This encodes CASSQVAGDSYEQYF.

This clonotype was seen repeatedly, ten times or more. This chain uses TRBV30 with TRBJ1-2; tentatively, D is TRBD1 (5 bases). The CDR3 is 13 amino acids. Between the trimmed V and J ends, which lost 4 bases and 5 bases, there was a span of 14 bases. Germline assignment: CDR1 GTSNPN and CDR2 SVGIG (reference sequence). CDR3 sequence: CAWTGTVVYGYTF. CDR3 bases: TGTGCCTGGACCGGGACGGTCGTTTATGGCTACACCTTC.